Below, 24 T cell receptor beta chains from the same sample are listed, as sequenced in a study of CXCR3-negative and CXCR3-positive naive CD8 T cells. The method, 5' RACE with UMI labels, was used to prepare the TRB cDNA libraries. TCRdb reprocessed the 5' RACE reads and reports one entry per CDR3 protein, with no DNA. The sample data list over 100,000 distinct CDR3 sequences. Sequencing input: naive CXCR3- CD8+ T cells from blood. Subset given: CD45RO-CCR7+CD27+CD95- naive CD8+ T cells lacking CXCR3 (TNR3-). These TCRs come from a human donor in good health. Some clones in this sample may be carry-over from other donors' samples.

The CDR3 sequence: CASSLTGGIQETQYF. The genes are TRBV11-2 and TRBJ2-5; as DNA is missing, the TRBD1 call by TCRdb cannot be tested. The CDR3 has 15 amino acids. Germline CDR1 and CDR2: SGHAT and FQNNGV.

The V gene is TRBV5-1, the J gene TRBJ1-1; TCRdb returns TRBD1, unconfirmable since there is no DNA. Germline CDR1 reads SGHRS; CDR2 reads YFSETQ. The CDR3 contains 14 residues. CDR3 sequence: CASSQGQGDTEAFF.

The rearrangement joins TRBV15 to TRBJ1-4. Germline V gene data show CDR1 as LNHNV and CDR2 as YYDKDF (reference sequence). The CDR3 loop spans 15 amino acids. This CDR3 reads CATSRTAATNEKLFF.

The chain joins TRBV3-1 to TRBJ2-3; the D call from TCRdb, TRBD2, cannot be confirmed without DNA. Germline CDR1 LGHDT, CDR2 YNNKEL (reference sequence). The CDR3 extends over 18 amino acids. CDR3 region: CASSQDGIAGGPIDTQYF.

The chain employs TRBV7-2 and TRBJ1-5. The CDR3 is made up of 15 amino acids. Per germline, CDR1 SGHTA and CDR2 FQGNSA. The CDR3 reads CASSLAWYSNQPQHF.

CDR3 region: CASSRPMNTEAFF. The chain carries TRBV14 and TRBJ1-1. Germline V gene lookup returns CDR1 SGHDN and CDR2 FVKESK. There are 13 residues in the CDR3.

CDR3: CASRSGWDTEAFF. This chain uses TRBV27 with TRBJ1-1. The CDR3 length is 13 residues. Germline assignment: CDR1 MNHEY and CDR2 SMNVEV (reference sequence).

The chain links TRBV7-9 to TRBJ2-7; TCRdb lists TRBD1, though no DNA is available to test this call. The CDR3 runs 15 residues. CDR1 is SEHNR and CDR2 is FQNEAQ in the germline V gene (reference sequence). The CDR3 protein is CASSPGTGYVYEQYF. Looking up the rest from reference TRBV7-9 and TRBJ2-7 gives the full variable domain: DTGVSQNPRHKITKRGQNVTFRCDPISEHNRLYWYRQTLGQGPEFLTYFQNEAQLEKSRLLSDRFSAERPKGSFSTLEIQRTEQGDSAMYLCASSPGTGYVYEQYFGPGTRLTVT.

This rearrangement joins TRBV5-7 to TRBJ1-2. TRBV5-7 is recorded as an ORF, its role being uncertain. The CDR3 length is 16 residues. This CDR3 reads CTSSLGSPFNYYGYTF.

The CDR3 spells CASSFRGPYGVPYF. This chain joins TRBV28 and TRBJ2-7; the D call of TRBD1 rests on TCRdb alone, since no DNA is present to check it. The CDR3 sequence is 14 residues long. The germline CDR1 and CDR2 sequences are MDHEN and SYDVKM.

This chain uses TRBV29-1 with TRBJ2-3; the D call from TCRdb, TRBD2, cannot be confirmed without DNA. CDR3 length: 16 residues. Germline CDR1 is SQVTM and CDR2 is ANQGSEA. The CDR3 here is CSVPLTSGPAVDTQYF.

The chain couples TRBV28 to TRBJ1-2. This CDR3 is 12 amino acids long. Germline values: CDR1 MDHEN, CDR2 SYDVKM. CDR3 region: CASSFRAHGYTF.

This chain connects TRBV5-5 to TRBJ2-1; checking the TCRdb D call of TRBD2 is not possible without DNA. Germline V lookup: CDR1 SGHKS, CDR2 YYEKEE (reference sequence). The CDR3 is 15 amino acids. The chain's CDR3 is CASSRGLLPYNEQFF. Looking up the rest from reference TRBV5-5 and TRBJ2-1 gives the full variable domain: DAGVTQSPTHLIKTRGQQVTLRCSPISGHKSVSWYQQVLGQGPQFIFQYYEKEERGRGNFPDRFSARQFPNYSSELNVNALLLGDSALYLCASSRGLLPYNEQFFGPGTRLTVL.

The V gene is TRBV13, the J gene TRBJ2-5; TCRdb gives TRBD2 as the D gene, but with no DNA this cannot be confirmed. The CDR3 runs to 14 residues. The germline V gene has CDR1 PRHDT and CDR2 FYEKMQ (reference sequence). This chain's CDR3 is CVSRLALGAETQYF.

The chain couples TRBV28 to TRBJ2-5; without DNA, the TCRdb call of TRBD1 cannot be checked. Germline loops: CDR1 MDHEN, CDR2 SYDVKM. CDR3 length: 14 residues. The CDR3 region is CASSLGLNQETQYF.

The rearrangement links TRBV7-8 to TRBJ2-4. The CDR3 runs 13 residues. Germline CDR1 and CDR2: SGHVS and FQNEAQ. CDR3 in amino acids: CASSQRTENIQYF. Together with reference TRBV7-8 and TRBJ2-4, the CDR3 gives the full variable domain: GAGVSQSPRYKVAKRGQDVALRCDPISGHVSLFWYQQALGQGPEFLTYFQNEAQLDKSGLPSDRFFAERPEGSVSTLKIQRTQQEDSAVYLCASSQRTENIQYFGAGTRLSVL.

Here the CDR3 reads CASSTHPNTEAFF. The rearrangement joins TRBV5-5 to TRBJ1-1. The CDR3 is 13 amino acids. The germline CDR1 and CDR2 sequences are SGHKS and YYEKEE (reference sequence).

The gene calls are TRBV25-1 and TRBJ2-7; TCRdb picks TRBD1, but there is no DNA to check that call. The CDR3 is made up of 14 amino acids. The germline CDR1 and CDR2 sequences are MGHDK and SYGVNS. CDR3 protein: CASSDSTRGHEQYF.

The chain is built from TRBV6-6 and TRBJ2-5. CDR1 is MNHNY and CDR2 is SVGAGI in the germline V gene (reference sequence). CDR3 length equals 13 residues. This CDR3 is CASSFDWEGTQYF.

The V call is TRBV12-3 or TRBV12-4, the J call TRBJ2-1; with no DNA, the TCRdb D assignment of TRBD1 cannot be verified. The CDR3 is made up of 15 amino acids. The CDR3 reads CASSGGRSSYNEQFF.

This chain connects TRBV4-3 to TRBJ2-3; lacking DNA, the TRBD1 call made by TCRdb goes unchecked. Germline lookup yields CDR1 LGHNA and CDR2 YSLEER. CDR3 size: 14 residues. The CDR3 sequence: CASSEGQGWNTQYF.

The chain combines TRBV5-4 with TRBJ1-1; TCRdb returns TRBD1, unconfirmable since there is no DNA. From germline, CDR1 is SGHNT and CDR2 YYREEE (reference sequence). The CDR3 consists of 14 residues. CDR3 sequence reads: CASSWTGLNTEAFF. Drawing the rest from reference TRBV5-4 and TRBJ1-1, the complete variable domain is ETGVTQSPTHLIKTRGQQVTLRCSSQSGHNTVSWYQQALGQGPQFIFQYYREEENGRGNFPPRFSGLQFPNYSSELNVNALELDDSALYLCASSWTGLNTEAFFGQGTRLTVV.

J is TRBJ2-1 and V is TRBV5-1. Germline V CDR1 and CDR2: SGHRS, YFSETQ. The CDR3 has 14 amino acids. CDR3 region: CASSLAVNQDEQFF. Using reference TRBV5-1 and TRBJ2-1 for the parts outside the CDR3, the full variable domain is KAGVTQTPRYLIKTRGQQVTLSCSPISGHRSVSWYQQTPGQGLQFLFEYFSETQRNKGNFPGRFSGRQFSNSRSEMNVSTLELGDSALYLCASSLAVNQDEQFFGPGTRLTVL.

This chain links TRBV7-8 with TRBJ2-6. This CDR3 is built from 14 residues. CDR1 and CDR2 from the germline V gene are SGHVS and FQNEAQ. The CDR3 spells CASSFTVGANVLTF.